A selection of T cell receptor beta chains follows, all from one sample in a study of OX40 agonist ivuxolimab in advanced cancers. Assay: immunoSEQ multiplex PCR; the TCRdb copy retains only in-frame clones and omits some. Counted here are some 71,000 clones, less than 90% occurring once; the ten biggest clones make up nearly 0.8%. The source material was CD4+ or CD8+ T cells sorted from blood, sampled in a trial of the OX40 agonist ivuxolimab. The receptors stem from an adult with an advanced solid tumor such as melanoma, head and neck, liver or kidney cancer. Both conserved end residues are trimmed from each CDR3. A D gene is named only where the DNA matches it firmly.

ASSGWLAGAITDTQY | TRBJ2-3 | TRBV19 | TRBD2
ASSEFGEADTQY | TRBJ2-3 | TRBV7-3 | NA
ASSKAGLGPRGNEQF | TRBJ2-1 | TRBV21-1 | NA
ASSQGWTGANYGYT | TRBJ1-2 | TRBV4-3 | TRBD1
ASSLAYSGAVTEAF | TRBJ1-1 | TRBV7-9 | NA
ASSRGGGLNTEAF | TRBJ1-1 | TRBV7-6 | TRBD1
ASSQDKTGHSGYT | TRBJ1-2 | TRBV14 | TRBD1
ASSLDRDRTYTQY | TRBJ2-3 | TRBV11-2 | TRBD1
ASSIAAGANVLT | TRBJ2-6 | TRBV19 | NA
ASSLGQGYNSPLH | TRBJ1-6 | TRBV7-2 | TRBD1
ASSSGAGEQY | TRBJ2-7 | TRBV18 | NA
ASSFRFSGGLDTQY | TRBJ2-3 | TRBV28 | NA
ASSLNPNYGYT | TRBJ1-2 | TRBV28 | NA
ASSQAQTLDSPLH | TRBJ1-6 | TRBV4-1 | NA
AWSGAARYEQY | TRBJ2-7 | TRBV30 | NA
ASSEEAGEVDEQY | TRBJ2-7 | TRBV6-1 | TRBD2
ASRPDRGRDGYT | TRBJ1-2 | TRBV7-2 | TRBD1
ATVRSSYNSPLH | TRBJ1-6 | TRBV28 | NA
ASSLSTSVGVYNEQF | TRBJ2-1 | TRBV27 | TRBD2
ASSWTHRADEQF | TRBJ2-1 | TRBV7-2 | NA
ASGHGGQAEQY | TRBJ2-7 | TRBV12-5 | NA
ASSLGSGGGYEQY | TRBJ2-7 | TRBV7-6 | TRBD1
ASSVAAGDEKLF | TRBJ1-4 | TRBV9 | NA
ASSSPGSSTDTQY | TRBJ2-3 | TRBV27 | NA
ASSERTEGAQGYT | TRBJ1-2 | TRBV6-1 | TRBD1
ASSPEVYSSYNEQF | TRBJ2-1 | TRBV11-1 | NA
ASSMSRQPQH | TRBJ1-5 | TRBV19 | NA
ASSPPRGFEGYT | TRBJ1-2 | TRBV5-1 | NA
SVATGTDYGYT | TRBJ1-2 | TRBV29-1 | TRBD1
ASSLEGGIAYNSPLH | TRBJ1-6 | TRBV7-2 | NA
ASSRVAGGPNTQY | TRBJ2-3 | TRBV7-9 | TRBD2
ASSREIQGNHGQY | TRBJ2-7 | TRBV7-9 | NA
ASRTSRDRDEQY | TRBJ2-7 | TRBV6-6 | TRBD1
ASSSRQGTFSEAF | TRBJ1-1 | TRBV11-1 | TRBD1
ASSLVGQPQH | TRBJ1-5 | TRBV5-6 | NA
ASSLIDRSYGYT | TRBJ1-2 | TRBV18 | NA
ASSWAGTSGQETQY | TRBJ2-5 | TRBV7-2 | TRBD2
ASSPPDPRETQY | TRBJ2-5 | TRBV18 | NA
ATSRDPGTGRYYGYT | TRBJ1-2 | TRBV15 | NA
ASSLGASESTDTQY | TRBJ2-3 | TRBV5-1 | NA
ASSVEGGETQY | TRBJ2-5 | TRBV6-1 | NA
ASSKGQGGSSYNSPLH | TRBJ1-6 | TRBV9 | TRBD1
ASSLVLGVGADTQY | TRBJ2-3 | TRBV7-6 | NA
ASSVGVQGTEAF | TRBJ1-1 | TRBV9 | NA